The T cell receptor (beta chain) under discussion was sequenced for a study of T cells in Graves' hyperthyroidism and ophthalmopathy. On the study more broadly: Peripheral blood samples were taken at initial diagnosis, prior to any treatment.

Study-level findings and limits: Prediction of ophthalmopathy progression came a median around 7.1 months pre-onset.

This clonotype has only a few counts. Its target is not known. Template material for amplifying TCR beta CDR3 regions consisted of RNA transcripts. HTBI primers drove first-round RT-PCR of the TCR CDR3. In TCRdb, the multiplex PCR reads were re-called with MiXCR into one record per CDR3 protein. The sample shows approximately 420,000 distinct CDR3 sequences, roughly 13% of them seen only once. V shed 0 bases and J 0 bases; nucleotides not matched to a gene: 17. Germline V gives CDR1 LGHNA, CDR2 YNFKEQ. The CDR3 length is 21 residues. Graves' hyperthyroidism was deemed stable absent ophthalmopathy progression within 18 months.

The sample comprised blood. The chain couples TRBV4-2 to TRBJ1-2; 9 bases fit TRBD1. This receptor was obtained from a woman younger than 35 with Graves' hyperthyroidism. In DNA form, the CDR3 reads TGTGCCAGCAGCCAAGATGGGACAGGGTTAATGGGGTCCTCTGCTAACTATGGCTACACCTTC. Amino acids: CASSQDGTGLMGSSANYGYTF.